This entry lists 21 T cell receptor beta chains sequenced from one sample in a study of blood T cell repertoires in COVID-19. Assay: immunoSEQ multiplex PCR; the TCRdb copy retains only in-frame clones and omits some. In the table there are 130,000 or so clones, roughly 88% of which are singletons. Sequencing was carried out using peripheral blood. Every receptor here comes from a man aged 65 to 85 with active COVID-19.

This clone was found once. This CDR3 is CASSPQGSNQPQHF. The CDR3 bases are TGTGCCAGCAGTCCTCAGGGTAGCAATCAGCCCCAGCATTTT. The chain uses TRBV6-5 and TRBJ1-5, with D maybe TRBD1 (5 bases). This CDR3 is built from 14 residues. V lost 5 bases, J lost 0 bases, and 8 bases lay in between. The V gene's germline CDR1 is MNHEY and CDR2 SVGAGI.

The chain uses TRBV28 and TRBJ2-2, with 9 positions matching TRBD2. Germline trimming cut 5 bases from V and 9 bases from J; bases unmatched to any gene: 10. The germline gives CDR1 MDHEN, CDR2 SYDVKM. The CDR3 extends over 15 amino acids. The CDR3 reads CASSLPAGGMRELFF. Here the CDR3 DNA reads TGTGCCAGCAGTCTCCCAGCGGGGGGTATGAGGGAGCTGTTTTTT.

This clone was seen more than once but under ten times. The chain recombines TRBV3-1 (or the pseudogene TRBV3-2) with TRBJ1-6, with D perhaps TRBD1 (6 bases). The CDR3 runs 13 residues. The germline V gene encodes CDR1 LGHDT and CDR2 YNNKEL (reference sequence). Trimming took off 10 bases at V and 5 bases at J, with 12 bases between the two ends. Here the CDR3 DNA reads TGTGCCACCAGGGGCGTTGATAATTCACCCCTCCACTTT. This codes for CATRGVDNSPLHF.

The chain links TRBV29-1 to TRBJ2-7; the D gene is possibly TRBD1 (6 bases). CDR3 size: 14 residues. Germline CDR1 SQVTM, CDR2 ANQGSEA. V lost 6 bases and J 1 base, leaving 16 bases between the germline ends. The CDR3 loop is CSVTRTERSYEQYF. The CDR3 DNA sequence: TGCAGCGTGACACGGACAGAGCGATCCTACGAGCAGTACTTC.

The V gene is TRBV10-2, the J gene TRBJ2-1; tentatively, D is TRBD2 (7 bases). V was clipped by 6 bases and J by 9 bases, with 21 bases between them. The V gene's germline CDR1 is WSHSY and CDR2 SAAADI. This CDR3 has 15 residues. In DNA form, the CDR3 reads TGCGCCAGCAGGACCCGCGGGGGCACTGGGGGTGAGCAGTTCTTC. It yields the protein CASRTRGGTGGEQFF.

V gene TRBV5-4 combines with J gene TRBJ1-4; no definite D call. In germline, CDR1 is SGHNT, CDR2 YYREEE (reference sequence). V shed 2 bases and J shed 8 bases, with 10 bases lying between them. The length of the CDR3 is 13 residues. As DNA, the CDR3 is TGTGCCAGCAGCTTCTCGGGTCGGGAAAAACTGTTTTTT. It codes for CASSFSGREKLFF.

The V gene is TRBV19, the J gene TRBJ2-2; TRBD2 matches 11 bases. This CDR3 is built from 18 residues. Germline loops: CDR1 LNHDA, CDR2 SQIVND (reference sequence). V gave up 5 bases and J gave up 5 bases; unmatched junction bases: 13. The CDR3 sequence is CASSRLELAGERTGELFF. The CDR3 coding sequence is TGTGCCAGTAGTCGGTTGGAACTAGCGGGAGAGAGGACCGGGGAGCTGTTTTTT.

The sample holds a few counts of this clone. The V and J genes are TRBV10-3 and TRBJ2-3; 10 nucleotides align to TRBD2. In germline, CDR1 is ENHRY, CDR2 SYGVKD. The CDR3 runs to 17 residues. Losses at the gene ends were 6 bases for V and 0 bases for J; bases not matched to a gene: 9. CDR3 sequence reads: CAISETSGYTSTDTQYF. The CDR3 DNA reads as TGTGCCATCAGCGAGACTAGCGGGTACACTAGCACAGATACGCAGTATTTT.

This clone was picked up one time. The V call is TRBV28, the J call TRBJ1-5, with 7 bases that match TRBD1. The germline gives CDR1 MDHEN, CDR2 SYDVKM. With V trimmed by 2 bases and J by 6 bases, 10 bases remained unmatched. This CDR3 contains 16 residues. The CDR3 DNA is TGTGCCAGCAGTTTAGGGGCAGGGGCAGGGGGTCAGCCCCAGCATTTT. It translates to CASSLGAGAGGQPQHF.

This sequence joins TRBV29-1 and TRBJ1-2; TRBD1 might be the D (6 bases). The V gene's germline CDR1 is SQVTM and CDR2 ANQGSEA. The CDR3 has 11 amino acids. DNA for the CDR3: TGCGGGACGGACAGCAACTATGGCTACACCTTC. Translating gives CGTDSNYGYTF.

V gene TRBV28 combines with J gene TRBJ1-2; possibly TRBD1 for D (5 bases). V lost 6 bases and J lost 1, with 12 bases in between. The germline V gene encodes CDR1 MDHEN and CDR2 SYDVKM. The CDR3 is 14 amino acids. The CDR3 nucleotides are TGTGCCAGCAGCCCTCCGACAGATAACTATGGCTACACCTTC. It encodes CASSPPTDNYGYTF.

This clone was recorded once. The genes are TRBV7-8 and TRBJ2-4, with 10 bases that match TRBD1. Per the germline V gene, CDR1 is SGHVS and CDR2 is FQNEAQ. The length of the CDR3 is 15 residues. With 3 bases clipped from V and 9 bases from J, the junction kept 8 bases outside the gene matches. The DNA of the CDR3 is TGTGCCAGCAGCTTTCAGACAGGGGGCGCAAGCATTCAGTACTTC. Protein sequence: CASSFQTGGASIQYF.

The V call is TRBV30, the J call TRBJ1-4; D remains unclear. The germline V gene encodes CDR1 GTSNPN and CDR2 SVGIG (reference sequence). The length of the CDR3 is 14 residues. The ends were cut back, 2 bases at V and 7 bases at J, with 14 bases in the middle. CDR3 loop: CAWSPRGMGEKLFF. CDR3 nucleotides: TGTGCCTGGAGTCCCCGAGGGATGGGTGAAAAACTGTTTTTT.

The chain has TRBV13 and TRBJ2-7; no reliable D call. Germline-derived CDR1 and CDR2 are PRHDT and FYEKMQ (reference sequence). The CDR3 has 13 amino acids. V was cut by 3 bases and J by 2 bases, with 8 bases left in between. CDR3 in amino acids: CASSLNRAYEQYF. The CDR3 bases are TGTGCCAGCAGCTTGAACCGGGCCTACGAGCAGTACTTC.

V usage is TRBV6-6 and J usage is TRBJ2-7, with 8 nucleotides matching TRBD1. CDR1 is MNHNY, CDR2 SVGAGI, per germline (reference sequence). The CDR3 totals 16 residues. With V trimmed by 6 bases and J by 0 bases, 10 bases remained unmatched. CDR3 sequence (DNA): TGTGCCAGCAGACGCGGCGGGACAGGTCTCTCCTACGAGCAGTACTTC. It codes for CASRRGGTGLSYEQYF.

This chain joins TRBV5-6 and TRBJ2-7; 8 bases map to TRBD2. This CDR3 has 14 amino acids. Per the germline V gene, CDR1 is SGHDT and CDR2 is YYEEEE. V gave up 0 bases and J gave up 3 bases; unmatched junction bases: 2. The CDR3 is CASSLAGRDYEQYF. The CDR3 DNA reads as TGTGCCAGCAGCTTGGCCGGGAGGGACTACGAGCAGTACTTC. Full variable domain (outside the CDR3, taken from reference TRBV5-6 and TRBJ2-7): DAGVTQSPTHLIKTRGQQVTLRCSPKSGHDTVSWYQQALGQGPQFIFQYYEEEERQRGNFPDRFSGHQFPNYSSELNVNALLLGDSALYLCASSLAGRDYEQYFGPGTRLTVT.

The gene calls are TRBV19 and TRBJ1-5; D possibly corresponds to TRBD1 (6 bases). V was cut by 9 bases and J by 3 bases, with 15 bases left in between. CDR3 length: 14 residues. The germline V gene encodes CDR1 LNHDA and CDR2 SQIVND (reference sequence). CDR3 region: CASREDRLNQPQHF. The CDR3 DNA follows: TGTGCCAGCCGCGAAGACAGGCTCAATCAGCCCCAGCATTTT. The full variable domain, completed using reference TRBV19 and TRBJ1-5, is DGGITQSPKYLFRKEGQNVTLSCEQNLNHDAMYWYRQDPGQGLRLIYYSQIVNDFQKGDIAEGYSVSREKKESFPLTVTSAQKNPTAFYLCASREDRLNQPQHFGDGTRLSIL.

This clone was recorded only once. J is TRBJ2-1 and V is TRBV24-1; tentative D call: TRBD1 (8 bases). CDR1 KGHDR and CDR2 SFDVKD come from the germline V gene. This CDR3 is built from 16 residues. Trimming took off 3 bases at V and 4 bases at J, with 15 bases between the two ends. CDR3 coding DNA: TGTGCCACCAGTGATACACAGGGGGGGGGTTACAATGAGCAGTTCTTC. This gives the protein CATSDTQGGGYNEQFF.

This clone was recorded a few times. CDR3 sequence: CASSRGQGGYGYTF. CDR3 bases: TGTGCCAGCAGCAGGGGACAGGGAGGCTATGGCTACACCTTC. The chain has TRBV6-5 and TRBJ1-2, with 9 bases that match TRBD1. The CDR3 covers 14 residues. Germline V gene lookup returns CDR1 MNHEY and CDR2 SVGAGI. The V gene end was trimmed by 6 bases and the J gene end by 4 bases; junction bases not matched to a gene: 6.

The chain employs TRBV4-2 and TRBJ2-7; D is uncertain. This CDR3 has 15 amino acids. Germline V gene lookup returns CDR1 LGHNA and CDR2 YNFKEQ. The V and J ends lost 0 bases and 1 base respectively, with 10 bases between them. Here the CDR3 reads CASSQDLNPSYEQYF. CDR3 nucleotides: TGTGCCAGCAGCCAAGATCTAAACCCGTCCTACGAGCAGTACTTC.

The V and J genes are TRBV6-5 and TRBJ1-1, with TRBD1 as a possible D gene (6 bases). The CDR3 covers 15 residues. The V gene's germline CDR1 is MNHEY and CDR2 SVGAGI. V was pared by 6 bases and J by 1 base, with 15 bases between. CDR3 sequence reads: CASSRYRVGNTEAFF. For the CDR3, the DNA is TGTGCCAGCAGCCGGTACAGGGTGGGGAACACTGAAGCTTTCTTT.